This T cell receptor beta chain was sequenced in a study of blood T cell repertoires in COVID-19. Whole-study context: Sites across the United States, Italy and Spain contributed samples from acute and convalescent COVID-19. Nucleic acid was either cDNA or gDNA, and it came from T cells, B-cell-depleted T cells, or PBMCs.

This CDR3 has 14 amino acids. V dropped 5 bases and J dropped 9; count of bases not matched to a gene: 9. Looked up from germline, CDR1 is KGHSH and CDR2 is LQKENI. In the source study's methods: Amplification of reference gene primers was used by the study to estimate nucleated cell counts. Only in-frame clones appear in the TCRdb table, and some are missing; sequencing was by immunoSEQ multiplex PCR. The DNA gave D and trimming, while V, J and clone size come from that table. The table lists roughly 150,000 clones, about 79% of them singletons. The chain has TRBV18 and TRBJ1-4, with 7 bases matching TRBD1. The TCR was taken from a woman between 45 and 60 years old with acute or convalescent COVID-19. The specimen was peripheral blood. The CDR3 reads CASSTGDRSKKLFF. DNA of the CDR3: TGTGCCAGCTCAACAGGGGACCGGTCCAAAAAACTGTTTTTT.